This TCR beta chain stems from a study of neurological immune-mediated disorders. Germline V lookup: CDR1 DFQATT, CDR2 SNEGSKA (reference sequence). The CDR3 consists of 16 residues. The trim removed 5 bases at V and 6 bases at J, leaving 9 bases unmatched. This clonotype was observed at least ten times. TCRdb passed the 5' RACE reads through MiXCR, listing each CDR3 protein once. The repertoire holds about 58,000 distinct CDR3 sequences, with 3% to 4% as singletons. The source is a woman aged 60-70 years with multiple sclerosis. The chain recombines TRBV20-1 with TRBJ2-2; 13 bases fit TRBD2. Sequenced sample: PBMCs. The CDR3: CSAGRTSGSGAGELFF. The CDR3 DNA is TGCAGTGCTGGGCGGACTAGCGGGAGTGGGGCCGGGGAGCTGTTTTTT.